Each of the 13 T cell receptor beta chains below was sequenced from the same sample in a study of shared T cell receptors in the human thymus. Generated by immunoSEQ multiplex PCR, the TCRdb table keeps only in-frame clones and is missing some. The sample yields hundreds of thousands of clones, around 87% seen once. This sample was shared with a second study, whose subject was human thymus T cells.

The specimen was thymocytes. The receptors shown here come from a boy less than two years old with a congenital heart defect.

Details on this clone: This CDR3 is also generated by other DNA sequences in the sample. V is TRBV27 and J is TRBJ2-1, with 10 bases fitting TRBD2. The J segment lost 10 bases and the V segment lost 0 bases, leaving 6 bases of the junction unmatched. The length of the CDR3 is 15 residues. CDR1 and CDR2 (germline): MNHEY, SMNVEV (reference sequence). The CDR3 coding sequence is TGTGCCAGCAGTTTATCGAGCGGGAGGGCCTCCGAGCAGTTCTTC. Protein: CASSLSSGRASEQFF.

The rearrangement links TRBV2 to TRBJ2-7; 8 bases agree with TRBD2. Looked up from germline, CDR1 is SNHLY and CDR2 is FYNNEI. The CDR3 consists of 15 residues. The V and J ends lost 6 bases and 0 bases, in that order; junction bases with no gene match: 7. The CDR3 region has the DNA TGTGCCAGCAGGGGAAGCGGGGGCAGCTCCTACGAGCAGTACTTC. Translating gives CASRGSGGSSYEQYF.

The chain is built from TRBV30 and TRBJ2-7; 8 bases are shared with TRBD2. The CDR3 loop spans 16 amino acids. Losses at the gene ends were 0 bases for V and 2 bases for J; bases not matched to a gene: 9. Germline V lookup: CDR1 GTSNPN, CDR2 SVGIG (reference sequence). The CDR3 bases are TGTGCCTGGAGTGTACGGAATAGCGGGATCCCCTACGAGCAGTACTTC. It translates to CAWSVRNSGIPYEQYF.

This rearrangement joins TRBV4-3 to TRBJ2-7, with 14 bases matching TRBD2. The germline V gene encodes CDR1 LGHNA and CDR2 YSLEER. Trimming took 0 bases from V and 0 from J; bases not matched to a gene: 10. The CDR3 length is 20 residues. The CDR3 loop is CASSQDRFRTSGRSSYEQYF. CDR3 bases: TGCGCCAGCAGCCAAGATCGGTTCCGGACTAGCGGGAGGAGCTCCTACGAGCAGTACTTC.

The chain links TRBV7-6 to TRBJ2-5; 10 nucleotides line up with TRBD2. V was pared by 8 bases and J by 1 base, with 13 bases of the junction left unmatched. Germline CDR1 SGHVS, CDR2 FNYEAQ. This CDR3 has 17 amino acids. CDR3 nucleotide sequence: TGTGCCAGCGTCCCCCGGGCTAGCGGGAGCCCCCAAGAGACCCAGTACTTC. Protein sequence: CASVPRASGSPQETQYF.

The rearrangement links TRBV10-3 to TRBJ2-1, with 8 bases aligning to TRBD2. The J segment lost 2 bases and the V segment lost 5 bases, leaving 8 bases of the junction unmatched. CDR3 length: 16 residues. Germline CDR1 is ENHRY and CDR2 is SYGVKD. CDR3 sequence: CAISRERENTYNEQFF. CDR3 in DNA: TGTGCCATCAGTCGGGAGCGGGAGAACACCTACAATGAGCAGTTCTTC.

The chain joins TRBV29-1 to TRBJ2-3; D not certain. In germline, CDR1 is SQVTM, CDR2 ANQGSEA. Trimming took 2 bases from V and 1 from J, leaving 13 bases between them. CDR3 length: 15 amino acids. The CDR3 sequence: CSVETRRVCTDTQYF. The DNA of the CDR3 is TGCAGCGTTGAAACGCGGAGAGTTTGCACAGATACGCAGTATTTT.

As DNA, the CDR3 is TGTGCCAGCAGTTACTCTACAGGGAACTATGGCTACACCTTC. Translation gives CASSYSTGNYGYTF. V and J are TRBV6-5 and TRBJ1-2; weak D call: TRBD1 (6 bases). The CDR3 totals 14 residues. Germline V lookup: CDR1 MNHEY, CDR2 SVGAGI. V lost 0 bases to trimming and J lost 2 bases, with 7 bases between them.

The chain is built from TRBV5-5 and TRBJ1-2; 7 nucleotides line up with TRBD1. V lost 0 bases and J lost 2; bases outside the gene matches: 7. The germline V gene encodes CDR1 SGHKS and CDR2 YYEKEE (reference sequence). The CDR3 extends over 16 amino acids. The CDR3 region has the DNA TGTGCCAGCAGCTTGGCGGGACAGACAAAAAACTATGGCTACACCTTC. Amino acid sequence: CASSLAGQTKNYGYTF. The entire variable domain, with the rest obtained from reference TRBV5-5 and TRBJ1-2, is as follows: DAGVTQSPTHLIKTRGQQVTLRCSPISGHKSVSWYQQVLGQGPQFIFQYYEKEERGRGNFPDRFSARQFPNYSSELNVNALLLGDSALYLCASSLAGQTKNYGYTFGSGTRLTVV.

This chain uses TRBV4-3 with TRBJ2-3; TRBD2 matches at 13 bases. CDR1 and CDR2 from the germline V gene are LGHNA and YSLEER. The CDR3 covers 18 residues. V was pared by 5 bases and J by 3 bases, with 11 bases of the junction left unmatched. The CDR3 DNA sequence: TGCGCCAGCAGCACATGGACTAGCGGGAGCAGAGGGACAGATACGCAGTATTTT. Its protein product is CASSTWTSGSRGTDTQYF.

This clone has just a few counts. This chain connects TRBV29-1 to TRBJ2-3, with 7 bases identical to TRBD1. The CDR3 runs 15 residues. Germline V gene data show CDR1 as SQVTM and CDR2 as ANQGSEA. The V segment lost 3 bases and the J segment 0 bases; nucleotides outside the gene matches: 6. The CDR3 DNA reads TGCAGCGTTGACGACAGGGTTCCTAGCACAGATACGCAGTATTTT. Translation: CSVDDRVPSTDTQYF.

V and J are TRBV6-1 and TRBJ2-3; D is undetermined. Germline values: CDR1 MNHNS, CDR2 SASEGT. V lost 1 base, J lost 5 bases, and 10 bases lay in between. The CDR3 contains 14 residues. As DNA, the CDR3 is TGTGCCAGCAGTGAAGGAGAGGCCAAAGATACGCAGTATTTT. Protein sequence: CASSEGEAKDTQYF.

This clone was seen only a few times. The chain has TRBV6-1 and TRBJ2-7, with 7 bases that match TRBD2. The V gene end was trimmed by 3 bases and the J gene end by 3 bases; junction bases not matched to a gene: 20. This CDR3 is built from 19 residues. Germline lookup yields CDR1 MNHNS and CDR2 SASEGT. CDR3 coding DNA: TGTGCCAGCAGTGAGGTACAACGGGAGGACCCAGCGATACACTACGAGCAGTACTTC. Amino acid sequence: CASSEVQREDPAIHYEQYF.